This TCR beta chain emerged from a study of persistence of HIV-infected CD4 T cells. The stimulus was an HIV-1 Gag 15-mer peptide pool, about 1.1 ug/peptide/mL. Memory cells lacking CD40L and CD69 with high CD45RO were sorted. Trimming took 3 bases from V and 9 from J, leaving 7 bases between them. Germline V CDR1 and CDR2: KGHDR, SFDVKD. The CDR3 is 12 residues long. Sequencing used immunoSEQ version 4 in survey mode. The protocol was immunoSEQ multiplex PCR, while the TCRdb copy is restricted to in-frame clones and leaves out a portion. The sample lists about 32,000 clones, roughly four fifths occurring once. This clone came up once. Its antigen is unidentified.

The sequenced sample was CD4+ T cells sorted from PBMCs after 18-hour stimulation, obtained from a patient who received antiretroviral therapy. The sequence was collected from an adult woman with HIV who was CMV-seropositive. This chain connects TRBV24-1 to TRBJ2-2, with no clear D. CDR3 amino acids: CATSDPVRELFF. CDR3 sequence (DNA): TGTGCCACCAGTGATCCCGTCCGGGAGCTGTTTTTT.